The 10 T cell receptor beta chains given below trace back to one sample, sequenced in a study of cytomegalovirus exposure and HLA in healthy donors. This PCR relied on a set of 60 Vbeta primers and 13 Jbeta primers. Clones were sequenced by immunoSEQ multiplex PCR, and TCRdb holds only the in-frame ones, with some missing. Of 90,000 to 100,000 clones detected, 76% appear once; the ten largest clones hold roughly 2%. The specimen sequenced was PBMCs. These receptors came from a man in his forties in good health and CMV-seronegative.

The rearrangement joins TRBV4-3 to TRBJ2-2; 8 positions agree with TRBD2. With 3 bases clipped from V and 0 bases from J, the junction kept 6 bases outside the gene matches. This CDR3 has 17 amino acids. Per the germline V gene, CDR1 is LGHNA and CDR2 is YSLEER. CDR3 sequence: CASSHPAGDPNTGELFF. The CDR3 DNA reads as TGCGCCAGCAGCCATCCAGCGGGGGACCCGAACACCGGGGAGCTGTTTTTT.

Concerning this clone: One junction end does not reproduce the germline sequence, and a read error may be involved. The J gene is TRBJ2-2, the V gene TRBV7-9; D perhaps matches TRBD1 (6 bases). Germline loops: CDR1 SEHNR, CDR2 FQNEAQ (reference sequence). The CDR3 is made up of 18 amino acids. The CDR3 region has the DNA TGTTCCAGCAGCTTCGCCACAGGGCTCCGGAGTTGGGTCGAGGAGCTGTTTTTT. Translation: CSSSFATGLRSWVEELFF.

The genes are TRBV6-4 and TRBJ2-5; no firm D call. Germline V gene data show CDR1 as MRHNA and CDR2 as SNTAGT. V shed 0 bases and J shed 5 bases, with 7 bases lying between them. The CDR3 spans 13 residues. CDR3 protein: CASSDSFMETQYF. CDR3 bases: TGTGCCAGCAGTGACTCCTTTATGGAGACCCAGTACTTC.

The CDR3 loop reads CASSLGQGFSGANVLTF. The CDR3, as DNA: TGTGCCAGCAGCTTGGGACAGGGATTTTCTGGGGCCAACGTCCTGACTTTC. This chain connects TRBV7-2 to TRBJ2-6, with 9 bases lining up with TRBD1. The CDR3 is 17 residues long. V shed 3 bases and J 1 base; nucleotides not matched to a gene: 4. CDR1 and CDR2 (germline): SGHTA, FQGNSA.

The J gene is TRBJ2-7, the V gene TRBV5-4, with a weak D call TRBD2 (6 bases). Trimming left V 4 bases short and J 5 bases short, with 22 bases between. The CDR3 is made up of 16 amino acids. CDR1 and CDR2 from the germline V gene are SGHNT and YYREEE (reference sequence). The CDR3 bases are TGTGCCAGCAGCCTCTTGGCGGTCGGGGGTCTAGACGAGCAGTACTTC. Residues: CASSLLAVGGLDEQYF.

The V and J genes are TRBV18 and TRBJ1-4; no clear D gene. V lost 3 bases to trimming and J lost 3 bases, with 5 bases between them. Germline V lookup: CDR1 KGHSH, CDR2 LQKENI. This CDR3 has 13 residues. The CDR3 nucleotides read TGTGCCAGCTCACCTTCCTCTAATGAAAAACTGTTTTTT. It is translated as CASSPSSNEKLFF.

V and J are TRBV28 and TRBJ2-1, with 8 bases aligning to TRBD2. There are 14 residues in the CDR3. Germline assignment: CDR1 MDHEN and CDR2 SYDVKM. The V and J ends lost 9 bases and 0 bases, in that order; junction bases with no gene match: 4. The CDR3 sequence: CASYGTSSYNEQFF. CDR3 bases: TGTGCCAGTTACGGGACTAGCTCCTACAATGAGCAGTTCTTC. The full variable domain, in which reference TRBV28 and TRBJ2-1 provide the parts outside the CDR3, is DVKVTQSSRYLVKRTGEKVFLECVQDMDHENMFWYRQDPGLGLRLIYFSYDVKMKEKGDIPEGYSVSREKKERFSLILESASTNQTSMYLCASYGTSSYNEQFFGPGTRLTVL.

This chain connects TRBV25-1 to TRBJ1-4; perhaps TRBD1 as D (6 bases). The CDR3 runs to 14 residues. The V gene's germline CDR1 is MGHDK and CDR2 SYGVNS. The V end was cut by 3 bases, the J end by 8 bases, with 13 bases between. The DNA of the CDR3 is TGTGCCAGCAGTGACCGGGGGGCGGGGGAAAAACTGTTTTTT. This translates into CASSDRGAGEKLFF.

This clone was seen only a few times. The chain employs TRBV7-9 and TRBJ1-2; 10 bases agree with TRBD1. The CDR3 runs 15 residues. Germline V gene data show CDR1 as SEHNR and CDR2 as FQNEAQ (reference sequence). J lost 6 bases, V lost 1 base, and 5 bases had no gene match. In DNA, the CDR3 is TGTGCCAGCAGCTTAGATGGGACAGGGGCTAATGGCTACACCTTC. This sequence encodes CASSLDGTGANGYTF. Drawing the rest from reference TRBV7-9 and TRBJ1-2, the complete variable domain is DTGVSQNPRHKITKRGQNVTFRCDPISEHNRLYWYRQTLGQGPEFLTYFQNEAQLEKSRLLSDRFSAERPKGSFSTLEIQRTEQGDSAMYLCASSLDGTGANGYTFGSGTRLTVV.

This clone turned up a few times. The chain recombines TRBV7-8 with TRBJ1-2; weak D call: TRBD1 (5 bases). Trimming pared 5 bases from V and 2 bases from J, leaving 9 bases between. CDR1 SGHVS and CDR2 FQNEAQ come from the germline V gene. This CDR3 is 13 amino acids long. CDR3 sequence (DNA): TGTGCCAGCAGCGAGCGGGGGAACTATGGCTACACCTTC. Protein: CASSERGNYGYTF.